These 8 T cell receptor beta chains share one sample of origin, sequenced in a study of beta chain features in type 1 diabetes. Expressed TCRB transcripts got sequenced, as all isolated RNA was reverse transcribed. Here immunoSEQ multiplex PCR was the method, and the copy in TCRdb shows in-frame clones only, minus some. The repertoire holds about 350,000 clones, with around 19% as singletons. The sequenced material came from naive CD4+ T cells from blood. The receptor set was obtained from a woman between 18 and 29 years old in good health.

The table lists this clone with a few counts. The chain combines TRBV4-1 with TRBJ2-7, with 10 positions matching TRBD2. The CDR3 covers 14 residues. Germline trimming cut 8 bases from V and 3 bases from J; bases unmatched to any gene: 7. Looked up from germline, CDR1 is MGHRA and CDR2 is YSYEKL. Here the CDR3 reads CASAGWTSGYEQYF. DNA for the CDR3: TGCGCCAGCGCCGGCTGGACTAGCGGCTACGAGCAGTACTTC.

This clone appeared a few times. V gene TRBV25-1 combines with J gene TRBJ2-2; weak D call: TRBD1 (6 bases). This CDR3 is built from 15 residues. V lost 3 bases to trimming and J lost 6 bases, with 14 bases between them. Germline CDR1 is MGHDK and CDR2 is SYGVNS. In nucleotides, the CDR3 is TGTGCCAGCAGTGAGAGACAGGTTAACGCCGGGGAGCTGTTTTTT. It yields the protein CASSERQVNAGELFF.

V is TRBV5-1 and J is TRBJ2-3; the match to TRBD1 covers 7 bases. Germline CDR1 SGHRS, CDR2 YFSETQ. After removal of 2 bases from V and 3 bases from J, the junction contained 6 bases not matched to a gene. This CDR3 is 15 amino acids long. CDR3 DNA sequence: TGCGCCAGCAGCTTAGGGGGCGGTCCAACAGATACGCAGTATTTT. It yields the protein CASSLGGGPTDTQYF.

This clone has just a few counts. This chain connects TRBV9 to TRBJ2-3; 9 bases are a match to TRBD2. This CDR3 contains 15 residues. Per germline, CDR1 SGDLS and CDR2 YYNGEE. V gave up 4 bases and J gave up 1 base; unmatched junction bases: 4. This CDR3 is CASSRGRARTDTQYF. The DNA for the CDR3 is TGTGCCAGCAGCCGCGGGAGGGCCCGCACAGATACGCAGTATTTT.

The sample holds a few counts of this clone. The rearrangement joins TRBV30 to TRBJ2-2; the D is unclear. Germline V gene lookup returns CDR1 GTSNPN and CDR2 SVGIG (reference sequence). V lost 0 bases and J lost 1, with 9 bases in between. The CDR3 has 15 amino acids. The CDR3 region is CAWSVSTLNTGELFF. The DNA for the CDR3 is TGTGCCTGGAGTGTATCGACACTGAACACCGGGGAGCTGTTTTTT.

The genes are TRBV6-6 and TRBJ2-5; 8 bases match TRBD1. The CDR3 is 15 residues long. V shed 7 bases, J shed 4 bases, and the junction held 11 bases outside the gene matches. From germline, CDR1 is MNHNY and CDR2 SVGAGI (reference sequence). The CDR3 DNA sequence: TGTGCCAGCACCCATCCCGGACAGGGCGTAGAGACCCAGTACTTC. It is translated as CASTHPGQGVETQYF.

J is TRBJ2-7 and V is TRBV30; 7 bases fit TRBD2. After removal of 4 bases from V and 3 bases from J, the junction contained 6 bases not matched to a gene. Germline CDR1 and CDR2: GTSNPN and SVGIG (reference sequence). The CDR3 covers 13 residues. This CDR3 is CAWNPSGFYEQYF. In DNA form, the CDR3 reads TGTGCCTGGAACCCTAGCGGTTTCTACGAGCAGTACTTC.

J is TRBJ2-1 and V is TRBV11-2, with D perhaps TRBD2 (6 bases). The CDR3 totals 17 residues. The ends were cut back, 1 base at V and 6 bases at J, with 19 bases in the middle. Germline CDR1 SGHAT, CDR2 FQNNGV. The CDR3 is CASSLAGRGSYFNEQFF. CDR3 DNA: TGTGCCAGCAGCTTAGCCGGGCGGGGATCCTACTTCAATGAGCAGTTCTTC.